The 8 T cell receptor beta chains below were found in one sample sequenced in a study of T-cell memory formation after mild COVID-19. TCRdb processed the 5' RACE reads anew with MiXCR; each CDR3 protein has one entry. Among 500,000 to 650,000 distinct CDR3 sequences, 20% to 25% were seen once, and the ten largest hold around 8.4%. What was sequenced was PBMCs or a T cell subset sorted from them (not recorded which). These receptors were taken from an adult woman who had mild COVID-19 (a few samples of this study predate the infection). Cell type and time point are not known.

This sequence joins TRBV12-3 or TRBV12-4 and TRBJ2-7; 10 positions match TRBD2. After removal of 3 bases from V and 6 bases from J, the junction contained 8 bases not matched to a gene. This CDR3 comprises 15 residues. The CDR3 coding sequence is TGTGCCAGCAGTTTGGTCCAGCGGGAGGGGGGCGAGCAGTACTTC. Translating gives CASSLVQREGGEQYF.

The genes are TRBV6-5 and TRBJ1-5; D ambiguous. Trimming cost V 6 bases and J 1 base, with 10 bases left between them. Germline CDR1 MNHEY, CDR2 SVGAGI. This CDR3 region has 14 residues. The DNA of the CDR3 is TGTGCCAGCAGCTCCGACGCAAGCAATCAGCCCCAGCATTTT. Its protein product is CASSSDASNQPQHF.

The CDR3 loop is CASSQRLLAGSRTGGNEQFF. The CDR3, as DNA: TGCGCCAGCAGCCAACGCCTTCTAGCGGGTTCGCGGACCGGGGGCAATGAGCAGTTCTTC. V is TRBV4-3 and J is TRBJ2-1, with 8 positions matching TRBD2. Germline CDR1 and CDR2: LGHNA and YSLEER. The junction had 21 bases not matched to a gene; V was cut back by 2 bases and J by 6 bases. There are 20 residues in the CDR3.

This clonotype was counted only a few times. The rearrangement uses TRBV2 and TRBJ2-6; D is unclear. Germline-derived CDR1 and CDR2 are SNHLY and FYNNEI. This CDR3 is 14 amino acids long. V was shortened by 9 bases and J by 0 bases, with 9 bases between the two germline ends. The CDR3 DNA reads TGTGCCAGTCTGAGTTTCTCTGGGGCCAACGTCCTGACTTTC. This sequence encodes CASLSFSGANVLTF.

This chain uses TRBV9 with TRBJ2-5; TRBD2 matches at 8 bases. With V trimmed by 0 bases and J by 2 bases, 6 bases remained unmatched. The CDR3 contains 16 residues. In germline, CDR1 is SGDLS, CDR2 YYNGEE. CDR3 residues: CASSVAAGARQETQYF. Here the CDR3 DNA reads TGTGCCAGCAGCGTAGCAGCGGGGGCGCGACAAGAGACCCAGTACTTC.

This clonotype was observed a few times. The rearrangement links TRBV29-1 to TRBJ2-1, with 13 nucleotides matching TRBD2. The germline V gene has CDR1 SQVTM and CDR2 ANQGSEA. Losses at the gene ends were 3 bases for V and 12 bases for J; bases not matched to a gene: 8. This CDR3 contains 14 residues. The CDR3, as DNA: TGCAGCGTTGATGGGACTAGCGGGGCAGGAGCGCAGTTCTTC. It codes for CSVDGTSGAGAQFF.

This clonotype was detected a few times. This chain connects TRBV7-8 to TRBJ2-5; D is ambiguous. Germline V gene lookup returns CDR1 SGHVS and CDR2 FQNEAQ. Trimming shortened V by 5 bases and J by 5 bases, and 15 bases separated the two germline ends. The CDR3 covers 14 residues. The CDR3 DNA sequence: TGTGCCAGCAGCCAAACGGGCTCGAGGGAGACCCAGTACTTC. Translated: CASSQTGSRETQYF. Full variable domain (rest looked up from reference TRBV7-8 and TRBJ2-5): GAGVSQSPRYKVAKRGQDVALRCDPISGHVSLFWYQQALGQGPEFLTYFQNEAQLDKSGLPSDRFFAERPEGSVSTLKIQRTQQEDSAVYLCASSQTGSRETQYFGPGTRLLVL.

In this sample, this clonotype turned up a few times. The rearrangement links TRBV6-4 to TRBJ2-2; 7 positions agree with TRBD1. Germline V gene data show CDR1 as MRHNA and CDR2 as SNTAGT. J gave up 4 bases and V 2 bases, and 1 base lay outside the gene matches. This CDR3 is built from 14 residues. CDR3 region: CASSDQGVTGELFF. The CDR3 nucleotides are TGTGCCAGCAGTGACCAGGGGGTCACCGGGGAGCTGTTTTTT.